Described below is a single T cell receptor beta chain sequence and its context. Its antigen is unknown. This entry belongs to a study of cytomegalovirus exposure and HLA in healthy donors. Overall study results and limits: Presence/absence analyses supposed approximately even sequencing depth among donors.

The PCR made use of 60 Vbeta and 13 Jbeta primers. Authors' analysis steps: In a later analysis, around 10 million of 65 million to 80 million unique beta chains occurred in at least two donors. Libraries were prepared by immunoSEQ multiplex PCR; TCRdb keeps only in-frame clonotypes and omits some of them. The V and J calls and clone size were taken over from that table, and D and trimming were inferred from the DNA. The sample includes some 250,000 clones, roughly 82% of them seen just once. Germline trimming cut 4 bases from V and 3 bases from J; bases unmatched to any gene: 7. The CDR3 is made up of 16 amino acids. Germline CDR1 GTSNPN, CDR2 SVGIG (reference sequence).

Sequencing was done on a sample of PBMCs. This TCR came from a woman aged 40 to 55 in good health and CMV-seropositive. The genes are TRBV30 and TRBJ2-3; 13 bases align to TRBD2. CDR3 loop: CAWTLGTSGTTDTQYF. The CDR3 bases are TGTGCCTGGACCCTCGGGACTAGCGGGACAACAGATACGCAGTATTTT.